This TCR beta chain was recorded in a study of shared clonotypes between healthy human individuals. Overall study results and limits: Among donors, clonotype sharing was expected to be affected by sequencing depth. Estimated richness values were generally larger in naive subsets than in memory subsets.

The CDR3 sequence is 13 residues long. The V end was cut by 7 bases, the J end by 0 bases, with 7 bases between. Looked up from germline, CDR1 is MNHNS and CDR2 is SASEGT. Sorted-subset replicate PCR reactions were performed with approximately 0.2 ug DNA, corresponding to roughly 29,000 T cell genomes. Here immunoSEQ multiplex PCR was the method, and the copy in TCRdb shows in-frame clones only, minus some. The sample consists of some 980,000 clones, over 60% of them appearing once. A word on this clone: Its antigen is currently unknown. Other DNA variants within this sample encode the same CDR3.

Among the donors, all were Caucasian adults who lived in Nashville, Tennessee. Sequences were obtained from memory CD4+ T cells sorted from blood. The subset: CD45RA-negative fraction. The V gene is TRBV6-1, the J gene TRBJ1-5, with no clear D. This clonotype was obtained from a young man in good health. The CDR3 DNA reads as TGTGCCAGCACCGCAGATAGCAATCAGCCCCAGCATTTT. It codes for CASTADSNQPQHF.